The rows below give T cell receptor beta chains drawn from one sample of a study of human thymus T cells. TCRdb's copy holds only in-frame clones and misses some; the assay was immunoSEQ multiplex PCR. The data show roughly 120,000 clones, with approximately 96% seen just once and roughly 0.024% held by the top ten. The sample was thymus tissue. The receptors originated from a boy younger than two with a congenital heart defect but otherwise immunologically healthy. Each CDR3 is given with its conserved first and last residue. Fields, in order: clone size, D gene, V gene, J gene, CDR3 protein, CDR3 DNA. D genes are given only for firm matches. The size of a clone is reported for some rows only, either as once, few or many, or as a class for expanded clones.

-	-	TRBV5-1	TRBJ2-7	CASSPLYGGRYEQYF	TGCGCCAGCAGCCCGCTCTACGGGGGTCGATACGAGCAGTACTTC
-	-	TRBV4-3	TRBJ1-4	CASSQDVNERDNEKLFF	TGCGCCAGCAGCCAAGATGTCAATGAGCGTGATAATGAAAAACTGTTTTTT
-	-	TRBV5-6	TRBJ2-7	CASSWGRGRNGEQYF	TGTGCCAGCAGTTGGGGGCGCGGTAGGAATGGCGAGCAGTACTTC
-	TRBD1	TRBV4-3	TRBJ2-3	CASSQDPGGGTDTQYF	TGCGCCAGCAGCCAAGATCCAGGGGGTGGCACAGATACGCAGTATTTT
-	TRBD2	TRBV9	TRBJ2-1	CASSPHRSSGGPYNEQFF	TGTGCCAGCAGCCCCCACCGGTCTAGCGGGGGACCCTACAATGAGCAGTTCTTC
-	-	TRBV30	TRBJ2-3	CAWSPNTDTQYF	TGTGCCTGGAGTCCGAATACAGATACGCAGTATTTT
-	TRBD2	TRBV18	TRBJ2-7	CASSPAGGGEQYF	TGTGCCAGCTCTCCGGCGGGAGGGGGGGAGCAGTACTTC
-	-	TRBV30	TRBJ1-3	CAWSVYSAGNTIYF	TGTGCCTGGAGTGTATATTCCGCGGGAAACACCATATATTTT
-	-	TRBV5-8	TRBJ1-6	CASSAEGRGRGLVGNSPLHF	TGTGCCAGCAGCGCGGAGGGCCGGGGTAGGGGTTTAGTTGGGAATTCACCCCTCCACTTT
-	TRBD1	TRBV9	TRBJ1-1	CASSVVPLTGEGTEAFF	TGTGCCAGCAGCGTAGTTCCCCTGACAGGGGAGGGGACTGAAGCTTTCTTT
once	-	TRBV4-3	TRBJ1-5	CASSHEPGSGQPQHF	TGCGCCAGCAGCCATGAGCCAGGGTCCGGTCAGCCCCAGCATTTT
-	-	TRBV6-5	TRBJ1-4	CASSPGGANEKLFF	TGTGCCAGCAGCCCCGGTGGGGCTAATGAAAAACTGTTTTTT
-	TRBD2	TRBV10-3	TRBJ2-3	CAIRAGTSSSDTQYF	TGTGCCATCAGAGCCGGGACTAGCAGTTCTGATACGCAGTATTTT
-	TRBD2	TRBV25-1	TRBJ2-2	CASSQSGGLELAGELFF	TGTGCCAGCAGCCAAAGCGGGGGGCTCGAGTTGGCCGGGGAGCTGTTTTTT
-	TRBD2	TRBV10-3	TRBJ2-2	CAITDSGGVTGELFF	TGTGCCATCACCGACAGCGGGGGAGTTACCGGGGAGCTGTTTTTT
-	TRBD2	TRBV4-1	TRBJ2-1	CASSQDELAGGYNEQFF	TGCGCCAGCAGCCAAGATGAACTAGCGGGGGGCTACAATGAGCAGTTCTTC
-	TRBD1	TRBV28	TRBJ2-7	CASSRPPLRQGLHEQYF	TGTGCCAGCAGCCGTCCCCCCCTGAGACAGGGTTTACACGAGCAGTACTTC
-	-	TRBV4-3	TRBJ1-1	CASSPQGNTEAFF	TGCGCCAGCAGCCCGCAGGGGAACACTGAAGCTTTCTTT
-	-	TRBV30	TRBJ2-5	CAWSSEETQYF	TGTGCCTGGAGCTCCGAAGAGACCCAGTACTTC
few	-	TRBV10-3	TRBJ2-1	CAISLVGGLAYNEQFF	TGTGCCATCAGTCTTGTTGGGGGCCTTGCCTACAATGAGCAGTTCTTC
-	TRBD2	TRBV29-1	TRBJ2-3	CSVQPYSQTSGGERSSTDTQYF	TGCAGCGTTCAACCTTATTCTCAAACTAGCGGGGGAGAGAGATCTAGCACAGATACGCAGTATTTT
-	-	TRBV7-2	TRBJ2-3	CASSLAGTTDTQYF	TGTGCCAGCAGCTTAGCCGGGACCACAGATACGCAGTATTTT
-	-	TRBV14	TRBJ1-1	CASSPIWGNTEAFF	TGTGCCAGCAGCCCAATTTGGGGGAACACTGAAGCTTTCTTT
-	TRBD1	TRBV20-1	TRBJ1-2	CSGTGGGYTF	TGCAGTGGGACAGGGGGCGGCTACACCTTC
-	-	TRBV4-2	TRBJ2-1	CASSQDFGPRGWSYNEQFF	TGTGCCAGCAGCCAAGATTTTGGGCCTCGGGGGTGGTCCTACAATGAGCAGTTCTTC
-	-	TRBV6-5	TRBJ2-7	CASSSGLHLSGEQYF	TGTGCCAGCAGTTCGGGACTCCACCTTTCGGGGGAGCAGTACTTC
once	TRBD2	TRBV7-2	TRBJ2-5	CASSGLAGQETQYF	TGTGCCAGCAGCGGACTAGCGGGGCAAGAGACCCAGTACTTC
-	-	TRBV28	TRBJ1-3	CASRRHGLSGNTIYF	TGTGCCAGCAGGCGACATGGTCTCTCTGGAAACACCATATATTTT
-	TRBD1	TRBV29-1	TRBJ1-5	CSVKETGGINQPQHF	TGCAGCGTTAAGGAGACAGGGGGCATTAATCAGCCCCAGCATTTT
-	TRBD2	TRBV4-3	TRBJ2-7	CASSQEVVAGGAYEQYF	TGCGCCAGCAGCCAAGAGGTAGTAGCGGGGGGGGCCTACGAGCAGTACTTC
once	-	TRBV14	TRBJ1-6	CASSQDTALFPYNSPLHF	TGTGCCAGCAGCCAAGACACAGCCCTATTCCCCTATAATTCACCCCTCCACTTT
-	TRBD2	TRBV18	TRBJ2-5	CASSPRIISGANQETQYF	TGTGCCAGCTCACCACGAATAATTAGCGGGGCGAACCAAGAGACCCAGTACTTC
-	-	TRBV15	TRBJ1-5	CATSRDRSIRGVSNQPQHF	TGTGCCACCAGCAGAGATCGGAGCATTCGGGGGGTTAGCAATCAGCCCCAGCATTTT
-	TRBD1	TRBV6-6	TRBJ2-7	CASNVGTGLSYEQYF	TGTGCCAGCAACGTAGGGACAGGGCTCTCCTACGAGCAGTACTTC
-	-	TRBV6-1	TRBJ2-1	CAGRPGPSSYNEQFF	TGTGCCGGTCGACCGGGACCCAGCTCCTACAATGAGCAGTTCTTC
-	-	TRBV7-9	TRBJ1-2	CASSLGTNYGYTF	TGTGCCAGCAGCTTGGGCACCAACTATGGCTACACCTTC
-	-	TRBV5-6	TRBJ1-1	CASSLETLVGIKAFF	TGTGCCAGCAGCTTGGAAACCCTCGTTGGGATAAAAGCTTTCTTT
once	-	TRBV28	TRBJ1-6	CASSLKASSYNSPLHF	TGTGCCAGCAGTTTAAAAGCAAGCTCCTATAATTCACCCCTCCACTTT
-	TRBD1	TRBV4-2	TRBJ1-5	CASSQQGASGNQPQHF	TGTGCCAGCAGCCAACAGGGGGCCTCGGGAAATCAGCCCCAGCATTTT
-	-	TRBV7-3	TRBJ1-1	CASSLMGPEVAFF	TGTGCCAGCAGCTTAATGGGGCCGGAGGTTGCTTTCTTT
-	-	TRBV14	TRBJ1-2	CASSKGPWRNYGYTF	TGTGCCAGCAGCAAAGGACCCTGGAGGAACTATGGCTACACCTTC
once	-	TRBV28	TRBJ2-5	CASTPVGQETQYF	TGTGCCAGCACCCCGGTGGGCCAAGAGACCCAGTACTTC
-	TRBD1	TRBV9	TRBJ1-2	CASSVGVDRGNYGYTF	TGTGCCAGCAGCGTAGGGGTCGACAGGGGTAACTATGGCTACACCTTC
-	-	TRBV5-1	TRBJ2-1	CASSLAEGPAPYNEQFF	TGCGCCAGCAGCTTGGCGGAGGGCCCCGCCCCATACAATGAGCAGTTCTTC
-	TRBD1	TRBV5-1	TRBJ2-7	CASSFGAGGKKRTYEQYF	TGCGCCAGCAGCTTTGGGGCAGGGGGCAAAAAGAGGACCTACGAGCAGTACTTC
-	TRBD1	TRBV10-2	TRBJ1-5	CASSDRTGGPYSNQPQHF	TGCGCCAGCAGTGATCGGACAGGGGGCCCATATAGCAATCAGCCCCAGCATTTT
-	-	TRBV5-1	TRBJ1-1	CASSLRVGLLPEAFF	TGCGCCAGCAGCTTGAGGGTGGGGCTGCTTCCTGAAGCTTTCTTT
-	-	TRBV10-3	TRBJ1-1	CAISESGGPEAFF	TGTGCCATCAGTGAGTCGGGAGGGCCTGAAGCTTTCTTT